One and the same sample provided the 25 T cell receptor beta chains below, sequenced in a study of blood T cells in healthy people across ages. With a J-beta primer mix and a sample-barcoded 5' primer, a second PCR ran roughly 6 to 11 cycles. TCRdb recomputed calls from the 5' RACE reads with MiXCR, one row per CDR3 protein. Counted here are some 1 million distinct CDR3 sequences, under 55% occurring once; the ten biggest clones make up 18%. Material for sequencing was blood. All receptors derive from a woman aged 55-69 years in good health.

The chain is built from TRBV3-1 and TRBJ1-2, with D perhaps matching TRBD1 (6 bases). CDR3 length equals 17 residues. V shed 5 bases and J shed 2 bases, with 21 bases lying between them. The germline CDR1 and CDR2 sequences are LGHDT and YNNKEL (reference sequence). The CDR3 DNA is TGTGCCAGCAGCGGGACTTACCCAGGGGCAGGGAACTATGGCTACACCTTC. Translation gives CASSGTYPGAGNYGYTF.

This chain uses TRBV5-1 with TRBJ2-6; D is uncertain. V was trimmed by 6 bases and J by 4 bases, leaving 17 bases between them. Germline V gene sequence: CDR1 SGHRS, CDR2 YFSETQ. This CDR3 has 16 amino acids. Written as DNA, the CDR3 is TGCGCCAGCACGCATGAACCCAGGTCCGGGGCCAACGTCCTGACTTTC. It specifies CASTHEPRSGANVLTF.

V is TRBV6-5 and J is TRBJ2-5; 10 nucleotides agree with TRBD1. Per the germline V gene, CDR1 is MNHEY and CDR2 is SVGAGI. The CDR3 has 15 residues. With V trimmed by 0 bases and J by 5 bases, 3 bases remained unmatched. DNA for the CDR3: TGTGCCAGCAGTTACTCGACAGGGGGCGCCGAGACCCAGTACTTC. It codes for CASSYSTGGAETQYF.

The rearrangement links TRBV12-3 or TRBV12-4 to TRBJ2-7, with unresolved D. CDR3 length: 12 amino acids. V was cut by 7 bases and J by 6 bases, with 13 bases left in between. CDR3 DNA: TGTGCCAGCACCACCTTCGGCAGCGAGCAGTACTTC. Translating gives CASTTFGSEQYF.

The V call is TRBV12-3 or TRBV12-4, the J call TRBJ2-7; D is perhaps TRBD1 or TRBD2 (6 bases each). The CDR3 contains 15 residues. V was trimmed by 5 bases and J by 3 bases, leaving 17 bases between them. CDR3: CASSPPGGFGYEQYF. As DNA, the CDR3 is TGTGCCAGCAGTCCCCCCGGGGGCTTTGGCTACGAGCAGTACTTC.

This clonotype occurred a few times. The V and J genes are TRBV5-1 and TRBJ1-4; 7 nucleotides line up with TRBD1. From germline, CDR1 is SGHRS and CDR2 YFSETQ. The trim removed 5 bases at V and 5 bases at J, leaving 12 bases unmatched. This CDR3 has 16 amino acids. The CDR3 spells CASRPLRQGQNEKLFF. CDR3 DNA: TGCGCCAGCAGGCCTTTGAGACAGGGACAAAATGAAAAACTGTTTTTT.

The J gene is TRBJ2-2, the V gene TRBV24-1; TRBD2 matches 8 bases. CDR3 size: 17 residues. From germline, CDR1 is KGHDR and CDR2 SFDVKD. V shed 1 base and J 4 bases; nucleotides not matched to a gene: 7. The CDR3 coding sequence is TGTGCCACCAGTGATTTCCCCCGCAGCGGGAGCACCGGGGAGCTGTTTTTT. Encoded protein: CATSDFPRSGSTGELFF.

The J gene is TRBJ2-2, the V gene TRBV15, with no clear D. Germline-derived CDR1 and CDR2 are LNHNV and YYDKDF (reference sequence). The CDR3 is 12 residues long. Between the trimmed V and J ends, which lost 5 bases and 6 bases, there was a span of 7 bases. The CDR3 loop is CATSEGPGELFF. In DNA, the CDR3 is TGTGCCACCAGCGAAGGGCCCGGGGAGCTGTTTTTT.

The CDR3 nucleotides read TGTGCCAGCAGTCCTAGGTTGTTTGGGGATTCACCCCTCCACTTT. This sequence encodes CASSPRLFGDSPLHF. This sequence joins TRBV27 and TRBJ1-6, with no clear D. Germline V lookup: CDR1 MNHEY, CDR2 SMNVEV (reference sequence). This CDR3 region has 15 residues. The V end was cut by 5 bases, the J end by 8 bases, with 16 bases between.

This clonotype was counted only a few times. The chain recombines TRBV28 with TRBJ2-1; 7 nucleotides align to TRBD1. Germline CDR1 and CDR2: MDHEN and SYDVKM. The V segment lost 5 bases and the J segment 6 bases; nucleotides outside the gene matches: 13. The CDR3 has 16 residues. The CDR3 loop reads CASSSPRGPTVNEQFF. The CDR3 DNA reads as TGTGCCAGCAGTAGTCCAAGGGGGCCCACGGTCAATGAGCAGTTCTTC. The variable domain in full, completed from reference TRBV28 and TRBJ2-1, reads DVKVTQSSRYLVKRTGEKVFLECVQDMDHENMFWYRQDPGLGLRLIYFSYDVKMKEKGDIPEGYSVSREKKERFSLILESASTNQTSMYLCASSSPRGPTVNEQFFGPGTRLTVL.

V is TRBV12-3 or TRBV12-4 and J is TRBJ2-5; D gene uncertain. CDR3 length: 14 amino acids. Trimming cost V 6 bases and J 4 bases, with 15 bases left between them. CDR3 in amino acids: CASSPTSGGETQYF. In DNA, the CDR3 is TGTGCCAGCAGCCCCACATCGGGTGGAGAGACCCAGTACTTC.

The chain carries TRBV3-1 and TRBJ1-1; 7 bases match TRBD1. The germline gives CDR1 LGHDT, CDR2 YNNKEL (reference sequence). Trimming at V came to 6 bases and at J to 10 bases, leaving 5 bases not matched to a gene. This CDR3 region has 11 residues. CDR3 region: CASSQTGRAFF. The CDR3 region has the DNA TGTGCCAGCAGTCAGACAGGGAGAGCTTTCTTT.

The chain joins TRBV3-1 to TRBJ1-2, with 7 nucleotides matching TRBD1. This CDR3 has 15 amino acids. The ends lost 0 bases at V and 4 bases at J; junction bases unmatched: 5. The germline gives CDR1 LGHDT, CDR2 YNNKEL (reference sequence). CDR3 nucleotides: TGTGCCAGCAGCCAAGAGCAACAGGGGATCTATGGCTACACCTTC. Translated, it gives CASSQEQQGIYGYTF.

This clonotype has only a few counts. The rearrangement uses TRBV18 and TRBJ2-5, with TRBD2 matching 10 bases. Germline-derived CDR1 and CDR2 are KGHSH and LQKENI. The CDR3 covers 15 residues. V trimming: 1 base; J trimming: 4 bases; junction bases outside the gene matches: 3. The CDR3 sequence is CASSPLASGRETQYF. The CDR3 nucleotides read TGTGCCAGCTCACCACTGGCTAGCGGGAGAGAGACCCAGTACTTC.

The CDR3 protein is CASGLQGRTSEQYF. The CDR3 nucleotides read TGTGCCAGCGGATTGCAGGGAAGAACTTCCGAGCAGTACTTC. J is TRBJ2-4 and V is TRBV2, with a possible D match to TRBD1 (5 bases). The end of the DNA is better explained by TRBJ2-7, so the J call may be wrong. Looked up from germline, CDR1 is SNHLY and CDR2 is FYNNEI. The CDR3 is made up of 14 amino acids.

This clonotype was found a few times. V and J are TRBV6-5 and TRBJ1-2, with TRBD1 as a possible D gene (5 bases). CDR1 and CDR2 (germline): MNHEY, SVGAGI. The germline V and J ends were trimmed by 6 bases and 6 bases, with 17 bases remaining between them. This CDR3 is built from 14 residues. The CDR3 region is CASSPYGEGNGYTF. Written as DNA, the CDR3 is TGTGCCAGCAGCCCTTACGGGGAGGGGAATGGCTACACCTTC.

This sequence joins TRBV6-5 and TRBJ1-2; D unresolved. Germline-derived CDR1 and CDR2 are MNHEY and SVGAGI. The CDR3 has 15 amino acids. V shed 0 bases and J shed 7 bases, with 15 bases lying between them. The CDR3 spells CASSYSGVALRGYTF. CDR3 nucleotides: TGTGCCAGCAGTTACTCCGGGGTTGCGCTTCGTGGCTACACCTTC.

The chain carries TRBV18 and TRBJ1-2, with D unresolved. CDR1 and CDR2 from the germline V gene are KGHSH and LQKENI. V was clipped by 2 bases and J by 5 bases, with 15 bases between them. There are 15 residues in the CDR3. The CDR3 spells CASSPIPGTNYGYTF. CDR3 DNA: TGTGCCAGCTCACCAATTCCAGGCACGAATTATGGCTACACCTTC.

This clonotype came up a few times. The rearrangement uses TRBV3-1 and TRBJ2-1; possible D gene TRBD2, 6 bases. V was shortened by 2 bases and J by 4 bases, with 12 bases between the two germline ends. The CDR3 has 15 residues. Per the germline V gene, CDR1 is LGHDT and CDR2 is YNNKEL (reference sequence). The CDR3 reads CASSQTALAYNEQFF. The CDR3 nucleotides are TGTGCCAGCAGCCAAACCGCCCTAGCGTACAATGAGCAGTTCTTC.

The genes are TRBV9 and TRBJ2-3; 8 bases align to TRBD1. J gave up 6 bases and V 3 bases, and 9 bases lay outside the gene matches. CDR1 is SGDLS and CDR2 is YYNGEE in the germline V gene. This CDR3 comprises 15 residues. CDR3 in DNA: TGTGCCAGCAGCGGCGGACAGGGACTTTTGGATACGCAGTATTTT. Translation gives CASSGGQGLLDTQYF.

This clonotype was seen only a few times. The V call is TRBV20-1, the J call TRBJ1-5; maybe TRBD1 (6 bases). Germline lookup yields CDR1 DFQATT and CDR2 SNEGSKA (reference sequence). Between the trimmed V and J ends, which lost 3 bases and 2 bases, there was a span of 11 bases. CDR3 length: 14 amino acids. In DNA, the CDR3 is TGCAGTGCTAGTCGGGGGGCCGGCAATCAGCCCCAGCATTTT. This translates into CSASRGAGNQPQHF.

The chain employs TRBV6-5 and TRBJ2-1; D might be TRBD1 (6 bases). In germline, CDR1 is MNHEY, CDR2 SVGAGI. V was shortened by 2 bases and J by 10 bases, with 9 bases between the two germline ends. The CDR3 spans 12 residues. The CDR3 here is CASSYTGREQFF. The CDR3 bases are TGTGCCAGCAGTTACACAGGGAGAGAGCAGTTCTTC.

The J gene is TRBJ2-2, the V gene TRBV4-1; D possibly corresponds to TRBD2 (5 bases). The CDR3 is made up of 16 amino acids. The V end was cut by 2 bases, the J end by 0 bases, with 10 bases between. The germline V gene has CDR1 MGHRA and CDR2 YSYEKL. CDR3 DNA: TGCGCCAGCAGCCAACAACCCGGGACGAACACCGGGGAGCTGTTTTTT. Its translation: CASSQQPGTNTGELFF.

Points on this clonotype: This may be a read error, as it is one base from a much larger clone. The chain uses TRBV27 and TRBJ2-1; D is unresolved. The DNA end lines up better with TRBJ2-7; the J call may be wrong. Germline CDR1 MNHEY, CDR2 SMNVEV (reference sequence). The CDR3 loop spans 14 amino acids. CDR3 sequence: CASSLARTYNEQYF. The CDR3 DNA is TGTGCCAGCAGTTTAGCCCGGACCTACAATGAGCAGTACTTC.

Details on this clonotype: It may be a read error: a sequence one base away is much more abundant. The CDR3 is CAGSYSRGYQETQYF. The CDR3 region has the DNA TGTGCCGGCAGTTACTCGAGGGGGTACCAAGAGACCCAGTACTTC. This chain joins TRBV6-6 and TRBJ2-5; D is possibly TRBD1 (6 bases). CDR3 length: 15 amino acids. The germline V gene has CDR1 MNHNY and CDR2 SVGAGI (reference sequence).